This T cell receptor (beta chain) was recorded in a study of Graves' ophthalmopathy and Graves' hyperthyroidism. RNA transcripts yielded amplified TCR beta CDR3 regions. RT-PCR in the first round used HTBI primers; a second-round multiplex PCR followed. TCRdb re-analysed the multiplex PCR reads in MiXCR, keeping a single row per CDR3 protein. The sample shows approximately 330,000 distinct CDR3 sequences, about 17% of them seen only once. This clonotype has a count of ten or more. The junction had 13 bases not matched to a gene; V was cut back by 2 bases and J by 5 bases. CDR1 is MNHEY, CDR2 SVGAGI, per germline. The CDR3 spans 18 residues.

The sample consisted of peripheral blood. This rearrangement joins TRBV6-5 to TRBJ2-5, with 11 bases aligning to TRBD2. The receptor comes from an adult man with Graves' ophthalmopathy. The CDR3 DNA sequence: TGTGCCAGCAGTTACCCCACGATCTCTAGCGGGGGGCTGGAGACCCAGTACTTC. Translation gives CASSYPTISSGGLETQYF.